Shown below are 25 T cell receptor beta chains from a single sample sequenced in a study of blood T cell repertoires in COVID-19. Some clones are missing from TCRdb's copy, which holds only in-frame ones; the method was immunoSEQ multiplex PCR. Of tens of thousands of clones listed, about 90% are singletons. Sequenced material: peripheral blood. These receptors originate from a man aged 70-80 years with acute or convalescent COVID-19.

This clone occurred once. This rearrangement joins TRBV28 to TRBJ2-2, with 8 nucleotides matching TRBD1. Germline CDR1 and CDR2: MDHEN and SYDVKM. The CDR3 totals 15 residues. V gave up 5 bases and J gave up 4 bases; unmatched junction bases: 6. The CDR3 sequence: CASSLGQGSTGELFF. The CDR3 DNA reads as TGTGCCAGCAGTCTCGGACAGGGCTCCACCGGGGAGCTGTTTTTT.

V gene TRBV6-6 combines with J gene TRBJ2-5; 14 bases map to TRBD2. This CDR3 contains 15 residues. The V gene end was trimmed by 6 bases and the J gene end by 4 bases; junction bases not matched to a gene: 4. The germline gives CDR1 MNHNY, CDR2 SVGAGI (reference sequence). CDR3 in amino acids: CASSTGLAGVETQYF. CDR3 DNA: TGTGCCAGCAGCACGGGACTAGCGGGGGTAGAGACCCAGTACTTC.

The rearrangement links TRBV25-1 to TRBJ2-1, with TRBD1 identical over 8 bases. Per germline, CDR1 MGHDK and CDR2 SYGVNS. CDR3 size: 16 residues. V shed 4 bases and J 3 bases; nucleotides not matched to a gene: 8. The CDR3 DNA follows: TGTGCCAGCAGTGGTTTCCAGGGGGCCAACTACAATGAGCAGTTCTTC. Translated, it gives CASSGFQGANYNEQFF.

The chain uses TRBV11-2 and TRBJ2-2; 8 bases are a match to TRBD2. Trimming cost V 5 bases and J 4 bases; bases outside gene matches: 12. The CDR3 covers 17 residues. CDR1 and CDR2 from the germline V gene are SGHAT and FQNNGV. CDR3 loop: CASSPRPGGKGTGELFF. As DNA, the CDR3 is TGTGCCAGCAGCCCCCGCCCGGGAGGGAAAGGCACCGGGGAGCTGTTTTTT.

This clone was picked up one time. The rearrangement joins TRBV29-1 to TRBJ2-7; D remains ambiguous. CDR1 and CDR2 (germline): SQVTM, ANQGSEA. With 1 base removed from V and 7 bases from J, the gap between germline ends came to 11 bases. The CDR3 covers 12 residues. CDR3: CSVEGQAYEQYF. The DNA of the CDR3 is TGCAGCGTTGAAGGCCAGGCGTATGAGCAGTACTTC.

The chain has TRBV3-1 (or the pseudogene TRBV3-2) and TRBJ1-2; D gene uncertain. Trimming stripped 5 bases from V and 4 bases from J, with 14 bases between. The germline V gene encodes CDR1 LGHDT and CDR2 YNNKEL (reference sequence). There are 14 residues in the CDR3. The chain's CDR3 is CASSSSASAYGYTF. In DNA form, the CDR3 reads TGTGCCAGCAGCTCATCTGCGTCTGCCTATGGCTACACCTTC.

The chain joins TRBV27 to TRBJ1-5; TRBD1 matches at 7 bases. Germline V lookup: CDR1 MNHEY, CDR2 SMNVEV (reference sequence). This CDR3 contains 13 residues. The junction had 3 bases not matched to a gene; V was cut back by 5 bases and J by 5 bases. This chain's CDR3 is CASSKDRDQPQHF. DNA for the CDR3: TGTGCCAGCAGTAAAGACAGGGATCAGCCCCAGCATTTT.

The chain links TRBV6-6 to TRBJ2-3; TRBD1 aligns across 7 bases. With 7 bases clipped from V and 7 bases from J, the junction kept 2 bases outside the gene matches. CDR1 is MNHNY, CDR2 SVGAGI, per germline (reference sequence). This CDR3 region has 11 residues. Written as DNA, the CDR3 is TGTGCCAGCACGACAGGGTATACGCAGTATTTT. Translated, it gives CASTTGYTQYF.

This chain links TRBV7-9 with TRBJ2-7, with D perhaps TRBD1 (5 bases). The CDR3 loop spans 14 amino acids. Germline assignment: CDR1 SEHNR and CDR2 FQNEAQ (reference sequence). The V end was cut by 5 bases, the J end by 3 bases, with 14 bases between. DNA for the CDR3: TGTGCCAGCAGCCTGCAAACAGGTGTCTACGAGCAGTACTTC. As protein: CASSLQTGVYEQYF. The full variable domain, completed using reference TRBV7-9 and TRBJ2-7, is DTGVSQNPRHKITKRGQNVTFRCDPISEHNRLYWYRQTLGQGPEFLTYFQNEAQLEKSRLLSDRFSAERPKGSFSTLEIQRTEQGDSAMYLCASSLQTGVYEQYFGPGTRLTVT.

The chain joins TRBV10-2 to TRBJ2-2; 9 bases map to TRBD2. The CDR3 loop spans 14 amino acids. V was pared by 6 bases and J by 4 bases, with 3 bases of the junction left unmatched. Germline V gene sequence: CDR1 WSHSY, CDR2 SAAADI. The CDR3 loop is CASRGGRGTGELFF. The CDR3 DNA reads TGCGCCAGCAGGGGCGGGAGGGGCACCGGGGAGCTGTTTTTT.

J is TRBJ1-6 and V is TRBV12-3 or TRBV12-4; D is perhaps TRBD1 (5 bases). The germline V and J ends were trimmed by 6 bases and 10 bases, with 13 bases remaining between them. The CDR3 loop spans 13 amino acids. CDR3 sequence (DNA): TGTGCCAGCAGCCCCCCCAGGGAATCACCCCTCCACTTT. Translating gives CASSPPRESPLHF.

This rearrangement joins TRBV4-3 to TRBJ2-1, with TRBD2 matching over 11 bases. CDR3 length equals 15 residues. Germline CDR1 is LGHNA and CDR2 is YSLEER. The trim removed 1 base at V and 10 bases at J, leaving 6 bases unmatched. Written as DNA, the CDR3 is TGCGCCAGCAGCCAAGGGACTAGCGGGTCCCGCGAGCAGTTCTTC. It translates to CASSQGTSGSREQFF.

The J gene is TRBJ2-1, the V gene TRBV24-1, with D possibly being TRBD1 (9 bases). The CDR3 totals 16 residues. Trimming shortened V by 5 bases and J by 4 bases, and 17 bases separated the two germline ends. Germline assignment: CDR1 KGHDR and CDR2 SFDVKD. DNA for the CDR3: TGTGCCACCAGTGCCGGGGGGGACAGGGTTTACAATGAGCAGTTCTTC. This encodes CATSAGGDRVYNEQFF.

The chain is built from TRBV6-2 or TRBV6-3 and TRBJ1-5; D is unclear. CDR3 size: 13 residues. Germline V gene lookup returns CDR1 MNHEY and CDR2 SVGEGT. Trimming took 5 bases from V and 1 from J, leaving 6 bases between them. The CDR3 here is CASSLLSNQPQHF. The CDR3 DNA sequence: TGTGCCAGCAGTCTTTTAAGCAATCAGCCCCAGCATTTT.

The chain employs TRBV18 and TRBJ1-6; TRBD1 aligns across 7 bases. The V segment lost 2 bases and the J segment 10 bases; nucleotides outside the gene matches: 2. Germline CDR1 is KGHSH and CDR2 is LQKENI. CDR3 length: 13 residues. The chain's CDR3 is CASSPNRGSPLHF. In nucleotides, the CDR3 is TGTGCCAGCTCACCAAACAGGGGCTCACCCCTCCACTTT.

The V call is TRBV6-6, the J call TRBJ2-1; perhaps TRBD2 as D (6 bases). The CDR3 sequence is 15 residues long. Trimming shortened V by 10 bases and J by 9 bases, and 25 bases separated the two germline ends. Per the germline V gene, CDR1 is MNHNY and CDR2 is SVGAGI (reference sequence). The CDR3 bases are TGTGCCATCCCCTGGAGGGAGCACCTCTGCGGTGAGCAGTTCTTC. Its protein is CAIPWREHLCGEQFF.

The chain joins TRBV28 to TRBJ1-5, with D perhaps matching TRBD1 (5 bases). V was trimmed by 6 bases and J by 2 bases, leaving 14 bases between them. The CDR3 loop spans 15 amino acids. Germline CDR1 and CDR2: MDHEN and SYDVKM. The CDR3: CASRPQGLGNQPQHF. DNA for the CDR3: TGTGCCAGCAGACCTCAGGGCCTAGGCAATCAGCCCCAGCATTTT. Supplemented by reference TRBV28 and TRBJ1-5, the full variable domain reads DVKVTQSSRYLVKRTGEKVFLECVQDMDHENMFWYRQDPGLGLRLIYFSYDVKMKEKGDIPEGYSVSREKKERFSLILESASTNQTSMYLCASRPQGLGNQPQHFGDGTRLSIL.

V usage is TRBV7-2 and J usage is TRBJ2-7, with 8 bases aligning to TRBD2. This CDR3 is built from 14 residues. The germline gives CDR1 SGHTA, CDR2 FQGNSA. Trimming at V came to 5 bases and at J to 1 base, leaving 4 bases not matched to a gene. The CDR3: CASSAGGVSYEQYF. In DNA, the CDR3 is TGTGCCAGCAGCGCGGGGGGCGTTTCCTACGAGCAGTACTTC.

The chain has TRBV13 and TRBJ1-1; no firm D call. Germline CDR1 reads PRHDT; CDR2 reads FYEKMQ (reference sequence). Trimming removed 2 bases from V and 11 bases from J, with 24 bases in between. The CDR3 runs to 16 residues. CDR3 protein: CASSLPEAVRVEAAFF. As DNA, the CDR3 is TGTGCCAGCAGCTTACCCGAGGCAGTACGGGTGGAGGCGGCTTTCTTT.

The J gene is TRBJ2-7, the V gene TRBV29-1; 8 nucleotides agree with TRBD1. Germline V gives CDR1 SQVTM, CDR2 ANQGSEA. The CDR3 runs to 12 residues. The CDR3 DNA is TGCACGGCGACAGGGGCTGGCTACGAGCAGTACTTC. Its translation: CTATGAGYEQYF.

This rearrangement joins TRBV18 to TRBJ2-7; the match to TRBD1 covers 7 bases. This CDR3 comprises 16 residues. Germline CDR1 and CDR2: KGHSH and LQKENI. V trimming: 0 bases; J trimming: 2 bases; junction bases outside the gene matches: 7. This CDR3 is CASSPPGRGIAYEQYF. The CDR3 DNA sequence: TGTGCCAGCTCACCACCGGGCAGGGGGATAGCCTACGAGCAGTACTTC. The full variable domain, rest sourced from reference TRBV18 and TRBJ2-7, is NAGVMQNPRHLVRRRGQEARLRCSPMKGHSHVYWYRQLPEEGLKFMVYLQKENIIDESGMPKERFSAEFPKEGPSILRIQQVVRGDSAAYFCASSPPGRGIAYEQYFGPGTRLTVT.

This clone was seen only a few times. The gene calls are TRBV3-1 (or the pseudogene TRBV3-2) and TRBJ2-7; weak D call: TRBD2 (6 bases). CDR1 and CDR2 from the germline V gene are LGHDT and YNNKEL (reference sequence). V was pared by 0 bases and J by 2 bases, with 14 bases between. The CDR3 has 16 residues. The CDR3, as DNA: TGTGCCAGCAGCCAAGATGGAGGTAGCGGAGCCTACGAGCAGTACTTC. Protein sequence: CASSQDGGSGAYEQYF.

V gene TRBV3-1 (or the pseudogene TRBV3-2) combines with J gene TRBJ1-2, with D possibly being TRBD1 (5 bases). This CDR3 region has 14 residues. The germline gives CDR1 LGHDT, CDR2 YNNKEL (reference sequence). The V end was cut by 3 bases, the J end by 11 bases, with 19 bases between. The CDR3 bases are TGTGCCAGCAGCCAGCCGGGGATAACACGGGGGTACACCTTC. This codes for CASSQPGITRGYTF.

The chain is built from TRBV4-3 and TRBJ1-6; TRBD1 matches at 8 bases. The J segment lost 5 bases and the V segment lost 3 bases, leaving 3 bases of the junction unmatched. Germline V gene data show CDR1 as LGHNA and CDR2 as YSLEER. This CDR3 has 15 amino acids. CDR3 sequence (DNA): TGCGCCAGCAGCCAGACGACAGGGGATAATTCACCCCTCCACTTT. This sequence encodes CASSQTTGDNSPLHF.

The J gene is TRBJ1-5, the V gene TRBV6-5; D unresolved. The CDR3 runs 14 residues. V was trimmed by 5 bases and J by 3 bases, leaving 11 bases between them. Germline lookup yields CDR1 MNHEY and CDR2 SVGAGI. The CDR3 sequence is CASSPGTTNQPQHF. CDR3 nucleotide sequence: TGTGCCAGCAGTCCGGGAACTACCAATCAGCCCCAGCATTTT.